This T cell receptor (beta chain) stems from a study of technical replicates of blood from a handful of donors. Sequencing used immunoSEQ multiplex PCR; TCRdb keeps in-frame clones, though not all of them. Here the sample spans around 71,000 clones, just under 95% being singletons. The TCR originated in a human donor in good health. The sample consisted of T cells isolated from PBMCs.

CDR3 in amino acids: CASSQEGQRTDTQYF. For the CDR3, the DNA is TGTGCCAGCAGCCAAGAAGGACAACGCACAGATACGCAGTATTTT. The rearrangement links TRBV14 to TRBJ2-3; D might be TRBD1 (5 bases). The CDR3 runs 15 residues. Germline-derived CDR1 and CDR2 are SGHDN and FVKESK. V lost 0 bases, J lost 1 base, and 8 bases lay in between.